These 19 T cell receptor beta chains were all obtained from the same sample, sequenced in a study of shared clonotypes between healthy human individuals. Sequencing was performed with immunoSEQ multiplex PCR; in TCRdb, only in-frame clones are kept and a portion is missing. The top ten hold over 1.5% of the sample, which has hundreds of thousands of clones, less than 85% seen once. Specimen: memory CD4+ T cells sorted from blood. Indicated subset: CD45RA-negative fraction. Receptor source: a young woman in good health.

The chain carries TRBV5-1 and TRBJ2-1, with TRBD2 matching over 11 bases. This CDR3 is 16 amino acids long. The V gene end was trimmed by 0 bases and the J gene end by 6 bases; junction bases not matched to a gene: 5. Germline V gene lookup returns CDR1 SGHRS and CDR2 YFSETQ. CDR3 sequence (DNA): TGCGCCAGCAGCTTGGGGCTAGCGGGAGGCTCCAATGAGCAGTTCTTC. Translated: CASSLGLAGGSNEQFF.

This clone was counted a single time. CDR3 nucleotide sequence: TGCGCCAGCAGCCAAGCAGAGCAGAACCGGCAGTACTTC. Amino acids: CASSQAEQNRQYF. The rearrangement uses TRBV4-1 and TRBJ2-7, with unresolved D. There are 13 residues in the CDR3. Looked up from germline, CDR1 is MGHRA and CDR2 is YSYEKL. V lost 1 base and J lost 9, with 13 bases in between.

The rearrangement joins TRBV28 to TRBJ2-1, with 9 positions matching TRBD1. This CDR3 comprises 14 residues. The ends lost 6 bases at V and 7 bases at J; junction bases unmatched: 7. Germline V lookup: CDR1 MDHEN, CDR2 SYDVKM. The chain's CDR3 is CASRRGQGGNEQFF. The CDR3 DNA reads TGTGCCAGCAGACGGGGACAGGGTGGGAATGAGCAGTTCTTC.

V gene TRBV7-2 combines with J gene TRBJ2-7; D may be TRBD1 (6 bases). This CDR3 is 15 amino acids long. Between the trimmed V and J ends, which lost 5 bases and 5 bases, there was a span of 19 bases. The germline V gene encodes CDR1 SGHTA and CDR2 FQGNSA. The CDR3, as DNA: TGTGCCAGCAGCCTCTGGACAGAACCTGGGAACGAGCAGTACTTC. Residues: CASSLWTEPGNEQYF.

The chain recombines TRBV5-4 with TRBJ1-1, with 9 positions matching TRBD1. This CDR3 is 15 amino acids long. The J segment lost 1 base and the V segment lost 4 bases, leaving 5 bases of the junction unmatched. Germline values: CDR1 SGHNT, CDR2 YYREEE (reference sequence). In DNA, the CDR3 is TGTGCCAGCAGCCTCCCGGGACAGGGGAACACTGAAGCTTTCTTT. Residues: CASSLPGQGNTEAFF. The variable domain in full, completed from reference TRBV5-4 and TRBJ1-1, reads ETGVTQSPTHLIKTRGQQVTLRCSSQSGHNTVSWYQQALGQGPQFIFQYYREEENGRGNFPPRFSGLQFPNYSSELNVNALELDDSALYLCASSLPGQGNTEAFFGQGTRLTVV.

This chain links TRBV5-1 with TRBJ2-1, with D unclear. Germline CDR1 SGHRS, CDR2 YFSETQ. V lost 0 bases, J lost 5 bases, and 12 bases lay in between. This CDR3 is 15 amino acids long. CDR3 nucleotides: TGCGCCAGCAGCTTGGCCAAGCCAGAGAACAATGAGCAGTTCTTC. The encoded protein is CASSLAKPENNEQFF.

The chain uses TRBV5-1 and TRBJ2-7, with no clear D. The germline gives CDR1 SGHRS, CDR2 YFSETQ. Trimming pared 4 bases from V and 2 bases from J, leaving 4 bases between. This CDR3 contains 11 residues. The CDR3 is CASSNTYEQYF. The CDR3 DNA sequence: TGCGCCAGCAGCAACACCTACGAGCAGTACTTC.

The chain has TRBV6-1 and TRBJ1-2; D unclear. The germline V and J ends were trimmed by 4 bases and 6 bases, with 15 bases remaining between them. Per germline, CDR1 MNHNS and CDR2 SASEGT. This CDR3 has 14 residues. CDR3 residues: CASSARLSEDGYTF. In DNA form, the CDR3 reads TGTGCCAGCAGTGCCAGACTGTCGGAGGATGGCTACACCTTC.

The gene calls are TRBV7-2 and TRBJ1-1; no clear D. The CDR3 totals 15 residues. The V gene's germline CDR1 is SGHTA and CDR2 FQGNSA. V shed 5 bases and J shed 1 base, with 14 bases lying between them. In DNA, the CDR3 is TGTGCCAGCAGCAATACCGGACGACCGAACACTGAAGCTTTCTTT. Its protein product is CASSNTGRPNTEAFF.

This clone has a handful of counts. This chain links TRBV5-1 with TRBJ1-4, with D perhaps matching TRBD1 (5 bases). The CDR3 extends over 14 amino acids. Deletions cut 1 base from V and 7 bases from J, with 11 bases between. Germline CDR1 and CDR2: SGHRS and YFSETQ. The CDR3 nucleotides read TGCGCCAGCAGCTTGTCGGGGGTGGCTGAAAAACTGTTTTTT. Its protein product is CASSLSGVAEKLFF. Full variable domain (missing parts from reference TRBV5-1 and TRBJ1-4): KAGVTQTPRYLIKTRGQQVTLSCSPISGHRSVSWYQQTPGQGLQFLFEYFSETQRNKGNFPGRFSGRQFSNSRSEMNVSTLELGDSALYLCASSLSGVAEKLFFGSGTQLSVL.

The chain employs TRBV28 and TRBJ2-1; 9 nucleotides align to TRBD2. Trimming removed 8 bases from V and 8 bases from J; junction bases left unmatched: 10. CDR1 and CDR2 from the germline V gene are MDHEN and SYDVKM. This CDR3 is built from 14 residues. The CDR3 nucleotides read TGTGCCAGCGATCCGGGACTAGCCTCCCATGAGCAGTTCTTC. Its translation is CASDPGLASHEQFF. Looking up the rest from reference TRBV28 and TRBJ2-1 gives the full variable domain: DVKVTQSSRYLVKRTGEKVFLECVQDMDHENMFWYRQDPGLGLRLIYFSYDVKMKEKGDIPEGYSVSREKKERFSLILESASTNQTSMYLCASDPGLASHEQFFGPGTRLTVL.

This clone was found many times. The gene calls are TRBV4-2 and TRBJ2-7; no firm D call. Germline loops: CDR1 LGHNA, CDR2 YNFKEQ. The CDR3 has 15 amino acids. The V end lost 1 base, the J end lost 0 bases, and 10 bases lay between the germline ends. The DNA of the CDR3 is TGTGCCAGCAGCCAAGGTTCCAGCTCCTCCTACGAGCAGTACTTC. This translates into CASSQGSSSSYEQYF.

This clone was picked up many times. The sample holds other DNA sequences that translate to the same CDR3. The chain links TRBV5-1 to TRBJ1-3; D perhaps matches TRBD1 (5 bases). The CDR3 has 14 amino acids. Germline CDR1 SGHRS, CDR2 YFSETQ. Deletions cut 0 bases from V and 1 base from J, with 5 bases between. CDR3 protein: CASSLGTSGNTIYF. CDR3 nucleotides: TGCGCCAGCAGCTTGGGGACATCTGGAAACACCATATATTTT.

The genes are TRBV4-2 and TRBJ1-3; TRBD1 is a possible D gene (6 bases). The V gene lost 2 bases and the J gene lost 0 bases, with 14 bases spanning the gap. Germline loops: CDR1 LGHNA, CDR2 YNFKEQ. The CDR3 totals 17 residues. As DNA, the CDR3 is TGTGCCAGCAGCCAATCGCTCGGACAGAGCTCTGGAAACACCATATATTTT. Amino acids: CASSQSLGQSSGNTIYF.

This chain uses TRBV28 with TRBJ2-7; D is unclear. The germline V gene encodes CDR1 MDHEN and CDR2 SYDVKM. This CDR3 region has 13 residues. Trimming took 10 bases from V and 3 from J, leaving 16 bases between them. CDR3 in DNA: TGTGCCACCCGGCTGGGCACCCTCTACGAGCAGTACTTC. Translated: CATRLGTLYEQYF.

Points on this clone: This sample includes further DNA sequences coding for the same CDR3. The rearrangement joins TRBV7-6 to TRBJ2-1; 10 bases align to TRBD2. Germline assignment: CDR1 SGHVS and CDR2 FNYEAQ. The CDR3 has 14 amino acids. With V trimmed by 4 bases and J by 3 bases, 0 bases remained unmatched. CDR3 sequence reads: CASSSSGGYNEQFF. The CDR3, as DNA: TGTGCCAGCAGCTCTAGCGGGGGCTACAATGAGCAGTTCTTC. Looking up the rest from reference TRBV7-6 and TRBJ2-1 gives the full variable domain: GAGVSQSPRYKVTKRGQDVALRCDPISGHVSLYWYRQALGQGPEFLTYFNYEAQQDKSGLPNDRFSAERPEGSISTLTIQRTEQRDSAMYRCASSSSGGYNEQFFGPGTRLTVL.

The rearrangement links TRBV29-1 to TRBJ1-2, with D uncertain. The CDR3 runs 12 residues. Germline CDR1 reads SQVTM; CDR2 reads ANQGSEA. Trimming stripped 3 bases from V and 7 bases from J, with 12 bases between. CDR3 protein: CSVDKGARGYTF. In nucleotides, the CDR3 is TGCAGCGTTGATAAGGGCGCGCGTGGCTACACCTTC. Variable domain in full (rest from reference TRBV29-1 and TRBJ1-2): SAVISQKPSRDICQRGTSLTIQCQVDSQVTMMFWYRQQPGQSLTLIATANQGSEATYESGFVIDKFPISRPNLTFSTLTVSNMSPEDSSIYLCSVDKGARGYTFGSGTRLTVV.

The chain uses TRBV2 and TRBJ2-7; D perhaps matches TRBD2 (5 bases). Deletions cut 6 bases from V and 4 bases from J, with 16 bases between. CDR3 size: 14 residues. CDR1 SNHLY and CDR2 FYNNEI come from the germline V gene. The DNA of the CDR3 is TGTGCCAGCAGAGAGGGAGCGGAGATATACGAGCAGTACTTC. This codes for CASREGAEIYEQYF.

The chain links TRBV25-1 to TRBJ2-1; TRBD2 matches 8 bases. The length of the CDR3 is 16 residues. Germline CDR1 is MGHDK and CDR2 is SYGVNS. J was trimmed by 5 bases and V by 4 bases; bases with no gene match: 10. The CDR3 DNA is TGTGCCAGCAGTGCCGGGCCGGGACTAGGCGACAATGAGCAGTTCTTC. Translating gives CASSAGPGLGDNEQFF. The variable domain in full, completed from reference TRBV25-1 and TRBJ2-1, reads EADIYQTPRYLVIGTGKKITLECSQTMGHDKMYWYQQDPGMELHLIHYSYGVNSTEKGDLSSESTVSRIRTEHFPLTLESARPSHTSQYLCASSAGPGLGDNEQFFGPGTRLTVL.